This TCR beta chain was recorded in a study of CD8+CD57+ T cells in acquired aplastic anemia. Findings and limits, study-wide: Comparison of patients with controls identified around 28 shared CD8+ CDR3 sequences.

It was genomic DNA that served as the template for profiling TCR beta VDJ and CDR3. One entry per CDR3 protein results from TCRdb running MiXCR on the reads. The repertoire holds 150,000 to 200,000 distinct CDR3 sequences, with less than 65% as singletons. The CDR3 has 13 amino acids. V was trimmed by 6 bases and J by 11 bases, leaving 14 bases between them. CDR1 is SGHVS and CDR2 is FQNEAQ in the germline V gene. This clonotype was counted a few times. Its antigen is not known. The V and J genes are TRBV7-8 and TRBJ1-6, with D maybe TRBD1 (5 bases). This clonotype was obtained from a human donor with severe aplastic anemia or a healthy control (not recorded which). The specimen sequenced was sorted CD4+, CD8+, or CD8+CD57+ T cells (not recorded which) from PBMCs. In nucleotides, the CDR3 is TGTGCCAGCAGGACCGGGACCGGGGCACCCCTCCACTTT. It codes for CASRTGTGAPLHF.